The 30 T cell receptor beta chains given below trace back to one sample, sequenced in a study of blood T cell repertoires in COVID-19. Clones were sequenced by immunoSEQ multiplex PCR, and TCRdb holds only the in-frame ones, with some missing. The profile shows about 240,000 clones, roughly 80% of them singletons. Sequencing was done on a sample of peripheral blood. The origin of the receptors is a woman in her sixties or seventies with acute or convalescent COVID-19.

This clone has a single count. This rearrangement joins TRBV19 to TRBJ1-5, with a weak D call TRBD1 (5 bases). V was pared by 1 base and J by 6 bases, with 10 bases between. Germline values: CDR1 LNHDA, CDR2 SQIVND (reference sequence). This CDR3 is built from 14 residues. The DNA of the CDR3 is TGTGCCAGTAGTATAGGGGCAGGGCCTCAGCCCCAGCATTTT. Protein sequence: CASSIGAGPQPQHF.

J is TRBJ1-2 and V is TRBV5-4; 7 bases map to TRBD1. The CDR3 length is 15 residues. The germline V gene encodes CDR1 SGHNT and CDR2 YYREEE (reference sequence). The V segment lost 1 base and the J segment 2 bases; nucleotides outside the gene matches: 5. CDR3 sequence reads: CASSLLTGQNYGYTF. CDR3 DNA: TGTGCCAGCAGCTTGTTGACGGGACAGAACTATGGCTACACCTTC.

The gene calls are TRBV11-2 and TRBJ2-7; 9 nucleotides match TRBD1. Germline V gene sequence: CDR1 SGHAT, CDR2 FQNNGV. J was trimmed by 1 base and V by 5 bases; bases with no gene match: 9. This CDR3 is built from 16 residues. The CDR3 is CASSLLPGQGSYEQYF. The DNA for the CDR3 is TGTGCCAGCAGCCTACTCCCGGGACAGGGTTCCTACGAGCAGTACTTC.

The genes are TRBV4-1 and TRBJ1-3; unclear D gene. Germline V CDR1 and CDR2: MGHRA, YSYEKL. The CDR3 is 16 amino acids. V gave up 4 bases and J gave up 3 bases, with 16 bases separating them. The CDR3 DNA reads TGCGCCAGCAGCCCCAAGGACCGGACTGGTGGAAACACCATATATTTT. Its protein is CASSPKDRTGGNTIYF.

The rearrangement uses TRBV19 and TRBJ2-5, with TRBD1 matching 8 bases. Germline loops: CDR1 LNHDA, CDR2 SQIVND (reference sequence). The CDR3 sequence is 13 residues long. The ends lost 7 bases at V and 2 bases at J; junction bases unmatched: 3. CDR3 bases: TGTGCCAGTACCGGGACAGGTCAAGAGACCCAGTACTTC. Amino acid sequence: CASTGTGQETQYF.

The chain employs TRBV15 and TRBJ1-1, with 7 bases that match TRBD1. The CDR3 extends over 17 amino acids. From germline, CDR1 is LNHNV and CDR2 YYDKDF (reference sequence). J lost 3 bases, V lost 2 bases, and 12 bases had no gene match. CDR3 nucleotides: TGTGCCACCAGCAGATCGGGACAGCTTCAAAGGGACACTGAAGCTTTCTTT. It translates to CATSRSGQLQRDTEAFF. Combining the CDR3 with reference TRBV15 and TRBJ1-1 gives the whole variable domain DAMVIQNPRYQVTQFGKPVTLSCSQTLNHNVMYWYQQKSSQAPKLLFHYYDKDFNNEADTPDNFQSRRPNTSFCFLDIRSPGLGDTAMYLCATSRSGQLQRDTEAFFGQGTRLTVV.

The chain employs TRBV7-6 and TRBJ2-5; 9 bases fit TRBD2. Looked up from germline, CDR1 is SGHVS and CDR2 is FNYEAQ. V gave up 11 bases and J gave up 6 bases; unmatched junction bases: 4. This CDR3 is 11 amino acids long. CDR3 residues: CAAGGLQTQYF. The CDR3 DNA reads TGTGCCGCGGGGGGGCTACAGACCCAGTACTTC.

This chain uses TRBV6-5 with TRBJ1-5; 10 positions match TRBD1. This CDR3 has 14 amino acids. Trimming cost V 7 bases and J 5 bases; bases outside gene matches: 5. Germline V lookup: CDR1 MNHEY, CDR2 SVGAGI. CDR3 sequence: CASTPGQGHQPQHF. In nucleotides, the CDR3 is TGTGCCAGCACTCCGGGACAGGGGCATCAGCCCCAGCATTTT.

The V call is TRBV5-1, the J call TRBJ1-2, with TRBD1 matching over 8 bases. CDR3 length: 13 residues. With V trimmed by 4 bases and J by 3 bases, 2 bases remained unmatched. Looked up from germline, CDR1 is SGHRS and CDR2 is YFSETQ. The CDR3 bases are TGCGCCAGCAGCCCGGACAGGGACTATGGCTACACCTTC. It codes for CASSPDRDYGYTF. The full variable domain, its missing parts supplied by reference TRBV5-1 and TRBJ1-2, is KAGVTQTPRYLIKTRGQQVTLSCSPISGHRSVSWYQQTPGQGLQFLFEYFSETQRNKGNFPGRFSGRQFSNSRSEMNVSTLELGDSALYLCASSPDRDYGYTFGSGTRLTVV.

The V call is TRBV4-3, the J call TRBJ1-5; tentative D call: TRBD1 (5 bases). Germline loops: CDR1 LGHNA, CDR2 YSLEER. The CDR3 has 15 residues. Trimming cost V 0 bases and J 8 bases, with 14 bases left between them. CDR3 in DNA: TGCGCCAGCAGCCAAGAGGAGGGGTTGAGCGAGCCCCAGCATTTT. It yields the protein CASSQEEGLSEPQHF.

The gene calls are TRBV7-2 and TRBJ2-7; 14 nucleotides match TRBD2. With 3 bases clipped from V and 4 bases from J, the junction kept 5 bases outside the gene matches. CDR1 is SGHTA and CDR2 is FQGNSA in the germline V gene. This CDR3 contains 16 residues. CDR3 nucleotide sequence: TGTGCCAGCAGCTTGACTAGCGGGGGGGCCAGATACGAGCAGTACTTC. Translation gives CASSLTSGGARYEQYF. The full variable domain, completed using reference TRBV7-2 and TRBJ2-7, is GAGVSQSPSNKVTEKGKDVELRCDPISGHTALYWYRQSLGQGLEFLIYFQGNSAPDKSGLPSDRFSAERTGGSVSTLTIQRTQQEDSAVYLCASSLTSGGARYEQYFGPGTRLTVT.

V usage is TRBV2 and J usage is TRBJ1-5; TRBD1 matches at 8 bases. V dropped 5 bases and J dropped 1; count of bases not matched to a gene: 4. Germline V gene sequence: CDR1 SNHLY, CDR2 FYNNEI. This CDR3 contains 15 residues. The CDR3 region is CASSTDRGSNQPQHF. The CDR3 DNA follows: TGTGCCAGCAGTACAGACAGGGGAAGCAATCAGCCCCAGCATTTT.

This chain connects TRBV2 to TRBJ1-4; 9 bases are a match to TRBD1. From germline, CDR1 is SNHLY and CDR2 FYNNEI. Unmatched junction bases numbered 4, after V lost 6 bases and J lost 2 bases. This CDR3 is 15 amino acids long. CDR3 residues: CASRGQGLTNEKLFF. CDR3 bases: TGTGCCAGCAGGGGACAGGGACTGACTAATGAAAAACTGTTTTTT.

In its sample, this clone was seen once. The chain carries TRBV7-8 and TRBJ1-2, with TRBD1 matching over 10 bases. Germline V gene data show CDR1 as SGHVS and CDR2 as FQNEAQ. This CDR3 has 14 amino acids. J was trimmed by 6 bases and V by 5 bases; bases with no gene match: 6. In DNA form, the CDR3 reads TGTGCCAGCAGCCAACAGACAGGGGGCGATGGCTACACCTTC. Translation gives CASSQQTGGDGYTF.

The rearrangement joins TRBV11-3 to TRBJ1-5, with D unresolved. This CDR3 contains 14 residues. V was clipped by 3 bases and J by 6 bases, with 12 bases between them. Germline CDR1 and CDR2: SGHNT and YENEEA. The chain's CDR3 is CASSLSQSSQPQHF. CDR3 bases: TGTGCCAGCAGCTTGTCCCAAAGTAGTCAGCCCCAGCATTTT.

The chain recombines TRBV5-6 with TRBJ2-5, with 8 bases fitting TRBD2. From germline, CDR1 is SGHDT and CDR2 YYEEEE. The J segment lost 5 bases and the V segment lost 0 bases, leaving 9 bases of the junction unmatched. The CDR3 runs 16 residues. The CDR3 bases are TGTGCCAGCAGCTTGGTCCCTTCGGGGGGGAGGGAGACCCAGTACTTC. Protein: CASSLVPSGGRETQYF.

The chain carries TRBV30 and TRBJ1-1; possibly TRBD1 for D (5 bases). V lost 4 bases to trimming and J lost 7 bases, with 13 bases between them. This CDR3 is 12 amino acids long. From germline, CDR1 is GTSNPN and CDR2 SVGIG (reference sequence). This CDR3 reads CAWTGGTYEAFF. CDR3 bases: TGTGCCTGGACGGGGGGGACTTATGAAGCTTTCTTT.

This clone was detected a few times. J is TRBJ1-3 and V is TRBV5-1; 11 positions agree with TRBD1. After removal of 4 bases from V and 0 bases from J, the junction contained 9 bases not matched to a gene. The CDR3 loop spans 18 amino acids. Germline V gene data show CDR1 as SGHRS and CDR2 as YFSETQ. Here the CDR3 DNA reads TGCGCCAGCAGCCCTAAGGGACAGGGGGAATACTCTGGAAACACCATATATTTT. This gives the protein CASSPKGQGEYSGNTIYF.

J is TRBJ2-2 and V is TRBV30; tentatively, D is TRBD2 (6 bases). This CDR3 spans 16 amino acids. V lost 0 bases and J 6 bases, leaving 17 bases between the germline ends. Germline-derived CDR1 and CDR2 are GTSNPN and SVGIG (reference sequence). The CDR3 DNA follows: TGTGCCTGGAGTGTTTGGGGGGTAAGGGGCTCCGGGGAGCTGTTTTTT. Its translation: CAWSVWGVRGSGELFF.

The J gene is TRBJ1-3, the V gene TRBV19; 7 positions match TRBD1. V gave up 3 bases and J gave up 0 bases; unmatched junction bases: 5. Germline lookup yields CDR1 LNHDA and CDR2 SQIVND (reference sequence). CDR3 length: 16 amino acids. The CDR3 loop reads CASSIGQGVSGNTIYF. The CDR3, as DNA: TGTGCCAGTAGTATTGGCCAGGGGGTCTCTGGAAACACCATATATTTT.

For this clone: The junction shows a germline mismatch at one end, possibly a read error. Here the CDR3 DNA reads TGCGCCAGCGGTGACGGGGGGTGGGCAGATACGCAGTATTTT. This codes for CASGDGGWADTQYF. This chain links TRBV10-2 with TRBJ2-3; TRBD2 matches 7 bases. CDR1 WSHSY and CDR2 SAAADI come from the germline V gene. CDR3 size: 14 residues.

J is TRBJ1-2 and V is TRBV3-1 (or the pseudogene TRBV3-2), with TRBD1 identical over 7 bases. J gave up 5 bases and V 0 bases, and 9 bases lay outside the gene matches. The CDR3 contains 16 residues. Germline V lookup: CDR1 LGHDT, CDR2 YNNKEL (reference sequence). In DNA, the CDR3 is TGTGCCAGCAGCCAAGATTGGGGGACAGCTTCTTATGGCTACACCTTC. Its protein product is CASSQDWGTASYGYTF.

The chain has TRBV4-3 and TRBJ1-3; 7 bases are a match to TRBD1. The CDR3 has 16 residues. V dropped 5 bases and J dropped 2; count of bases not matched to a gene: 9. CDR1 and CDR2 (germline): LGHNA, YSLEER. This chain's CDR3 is CASSKTRQGPGNTIYF. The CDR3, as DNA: TGCGCCAGCAGCAAGACCCGACAGGGCCCTGGAAACACCATATATTTT.

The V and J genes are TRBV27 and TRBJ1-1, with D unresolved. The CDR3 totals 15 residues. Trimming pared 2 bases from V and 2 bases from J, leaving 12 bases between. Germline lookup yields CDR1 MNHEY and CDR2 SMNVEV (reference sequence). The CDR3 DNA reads TGTGCCAGCAGTTTAAATGGCGGCCTTAACACTGAAGCTTTCTTT. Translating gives CASSLNGGLNTEAFF.

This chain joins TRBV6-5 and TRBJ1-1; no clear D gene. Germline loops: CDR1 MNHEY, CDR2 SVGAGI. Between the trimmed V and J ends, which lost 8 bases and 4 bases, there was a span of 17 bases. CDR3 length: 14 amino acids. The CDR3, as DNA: TGTGCCAGCGGGCAAATAGGAGGGCGCACTGAAGCTTTCTTT. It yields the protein CASGQIGGRTEAFF.

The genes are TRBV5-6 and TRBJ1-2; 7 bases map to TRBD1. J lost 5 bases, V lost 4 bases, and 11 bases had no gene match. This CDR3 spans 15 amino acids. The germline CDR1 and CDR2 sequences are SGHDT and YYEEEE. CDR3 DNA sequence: TGTGCCAGCAGCCCTCCGGGACAGATCAGATATGGCTACACCTTC. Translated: CASSPPGQIRYGYTF.

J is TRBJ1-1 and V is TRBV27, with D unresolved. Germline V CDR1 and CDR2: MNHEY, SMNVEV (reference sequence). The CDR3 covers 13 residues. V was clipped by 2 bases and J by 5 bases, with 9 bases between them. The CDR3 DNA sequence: TGTGCCAGCAGTTTACGGGAGGGAACTGAAGCTTTCTTT. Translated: CASSLREGTEAFF.

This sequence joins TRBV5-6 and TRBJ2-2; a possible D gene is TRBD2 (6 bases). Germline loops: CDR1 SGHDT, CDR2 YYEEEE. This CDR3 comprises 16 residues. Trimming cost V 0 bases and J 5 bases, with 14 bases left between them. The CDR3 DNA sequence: TGTGCCAGCAGCTTGGTCCTAGCGAAGGGTACCGGGGAGCTGTTTTTT. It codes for CASSLVLAKGTGELFF.

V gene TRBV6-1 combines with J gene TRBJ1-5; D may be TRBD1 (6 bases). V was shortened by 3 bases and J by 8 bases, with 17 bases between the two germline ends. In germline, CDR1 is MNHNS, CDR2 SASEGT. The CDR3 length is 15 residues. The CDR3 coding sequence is TGTGCCAGCAGTGATGCACAGGGCTACCCTAAGCCCCAGCATTTT. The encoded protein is CASSDAQGYPKPQHF.

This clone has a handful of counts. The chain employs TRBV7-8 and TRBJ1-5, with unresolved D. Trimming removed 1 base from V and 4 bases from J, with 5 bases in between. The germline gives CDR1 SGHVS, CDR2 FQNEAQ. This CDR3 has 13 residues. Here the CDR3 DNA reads TGTGCCAGCAGCTTAGGAGCAAATCAGCCCCAGCATTTT. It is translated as CASSLGANQPQHF.